This record concerns one T cell receptor (beta chain) sequence. The target of this receptor is not known. Base qualities are not at hand, and no much larger clone is one base apart. The data originate from a study of blood T cell repertoires in COVID-19 (dated by TCRdb to about 2020). Some background on the complete study: Collaborator samples came from the United States, Italy and Spain and covered acute and convalescent phases of COVID-19. The repertoires were released in a freely available public database intended as a resource for research on the immune response to SARS-CoV-2. Deeply sampled blood TCRbeta repertoires from subjects exposed to, actively infected with, or recovered from COVID-19 were included in the dataset. The prospective study material was composed of cDNA or gDNA derived from T cells, B-cell-depleted T cells, or PBMCs. HLA class I and class II types, where available, came from metadata supplied by the sample provider rather than from assay-based typing. Samples were obtained from the ongoing ImmuneRACE study (first 160 participants) and from about 1,300 subjects provided by 6 global collaborators. The sample metadata nearly always contained a de-identified subject ID, COVID-19 status, age in years and sex.

TCRbeta CDR3 regions were amplified from genomic DNA using the immunoSEQ Assay, a bias-controlled multiplex PCR. For the original study's pipeline: Within the assay, amplification of reference gene primers was used to estimate how many nucleated cells each sample contained. To quantify the absolute abundance of each unique TCRbeta CDR3 rearrangement, sequence reads were collapsed and filtered. For each sample, productive Simpson clonality was calculated by taking the square root of Simpson's diversity index across productive rearrangements. As stored in TCRdb, this immuneACCESS dataset retains in-frame rearrangements with V and J assigned. A fraction of the clones does not appear; measured against another copy, unresolved V genes explain less than half of the discrepancy, and the remainder lacks a known reason. V, J and clone size are those of that table, while D and trimming were read from the DNA. The sample table holds some 130,000 clones, of which approximately 80% were seen once. The ten largest make up approximately 11% of the sample.

Overall study results and their limits: Clinical and demographic metadata were provided uncurated, with the amount varying by source and participant.

A second Seattle source provided samples from volunteer blood donors who had recovered from COVID-19. The collaborating institutions used their own protocols to collect whole blood in K2EDTA tubes. For TCRbeta analysis, collaborators shipped samples in one of three forms: frozen whole blood, isolated PBMCs, or DNA extracted from either of those sample types. Reading the germline V gene gives CDR1 MNHEY and CDR2 SVGEGT. Spanning cysteine to phenylalanine, the CDR3 consists of 14 amino acids. The read is trimmed to its CDR3 DNA, 42 bases read in frame from base 1. The germline ends are 6 bases apart after V is trimmed by 4 bases and J by 2 bases.

Source material: peripheral blood. The source of this sequence is a man in his sixties who had recovered from COVID-19. The rearranged segments are TRBV6-2 or TRBV6-3 and TRBJ2-6, with no D gene named confidently. The sequence in DNA is TGTGCCAGCAGTTCCCAGACTGGGGCCAACGTCCTGACTTTC. It encodes CASSSQTGANVLTF.